These 16 T cell receptor beta chains originate from one sample sequenced in a study of blood T cell repertoires in COVID-19. Only in-frame clones appear in the TCRdb table, and some are missing; sequencing was by immunoSEQ multiplex PCR. Here the sample spans around 190,000 clones, roughly 85% being singletons. The material sequenced was peripheral blood. Source of these receptors: an elderly woman with acute or convalescent COVID-19.

The CDR3 sequence is CASSPDRTGGSYNSPLHF. Written as DNA, the CDR3 is TGTGCCAGCTCACCGGACCGGACAGGGGGCTCCTATAATTCACCCCTCCACTTT. The rearrangement joins TRBV18 to TRBJ1-6, with 10 nucleotides matching TRBD1. J lost 0 bases, V lost 3 bases, and 5 bases had no gene match. The length of the CDR3 is 18 residues. Per the germline V gene, CDR1 is KGHSH and CDR2 is LQKENI.

J is TRBJ1-2 and V is TRBV6-6, with D perhaps TRBD1 (6 bases). The CDR3 extends over 15 amino acids. Per the germline V gene, CDR1 is MNHNY and CDR2 is SVGAGI (reference sequence). V lost 0 bases and J 5 bases, leaving 13 bases between the germline ends. CDR3 DNA sequence: TGTGCCAGCAGTTACTCGACCCAGGGGCCGTATGGCTACACCTTC. As protein: CASSYSTQGPYGYTF.

The chain has TRBV4-2 and TRBJ1-3; a possible D gene is TRBD1 (6 bases). V was trimmed by 6 bases and J by 8 bases, leaving 17 bases between them. This CDR3 region has 14 residues. Germline values: CDR1 LGHNA, CDR2 YNFKEQ. CDR3: CASRAGVEGYTIYF. Written as DNA, the CDR3 is TGTGCCAGCAGGGCAGGGGTCGAAGGATACACCATATATTTT.

The chain carries TRBV2 and TRBJ1-6; 7 bases are a match to TRBD1. The V gene end was trimmed by 4 bases and the J gene end by 6 bases; junction bases not matched to a gene: 6. The V gene's germline CDR1 is SNHLY and CDR2 FYNNEI. The CDR3 covers 15 residues. CDR3 DNA: TGTGCCAGCAGTGTAACGGGACAGAGTAATTCACCCCTCCACTTT. Its protein product is CASSVTGQSNSPLHF.

V is TRBV6-2 or TRBV6-3 and J is TRBJ2-2; D perhaps matches TRBD1 (5 bases). The CDR3 has 15 amino acids. V was cut by 5 bases and J by 7 bases, with 17 bases left in between. Germline values: CDR1 MNHEY, CDR2 SVGEGT. The CDR3 coding sequence is TGTGCCAGCAGTCGAAACCCGACAGTTTACGGGGAGCTGTTTTTT. Amino acids: CASSRNPTVYGELFF.

J is TRBJ2-7 and V is TRBV7-9, with D possibly matching TRBD1 (6 bases). CDR1 is SEHNR, CDR2 FQNEAQ, per germline (reference sequence). This CDR3 region has 14 residues. Between the trimmed V and J ends, which lost 2 bases and 5 bases, there was a span of 13 bases. The CDR3 nucleotides are TGTGCCAGCAGCTTAACCGGGACAATCAACGAGCAGTACTTC. Amino acid sequence: CASSLTGTINEQYF.

V gene TRBV30 combines with J gene TRBJ1-3, with D hard to call. Germline V gene lookup returns CDR1 GTSNPN and CDR2 SVGIG (reference sequence). Trimming took off 2 bases at V and 7 bases at J, with 9 bases between the two ends. This CDR3 is built from 12 residues. CDR3 loop: CAWSPPRNTIYF. The CDR3, as DNA: TGTGCCTGGAGTCCCCCTAGGAACACCATATATTTT.

This clone was observed once. V usage is TRBV6-2 or TRBV6-3 and J usage is TRBJ1-5; TRBD1 agrees at 8 bases. V was pared by 4 bases and J by 9 bases, with 2 bases of the junction left unmatched. CDR3 size: 12 residues. Looked up from germline, CDR1 is MNHEY and CDR2 is SVGEGT. The CDR3 region is CASSLQGVPQHF. The CDR3 DNA reads TGTGCCAGCAGTTTACAGGGGGTGCCCCAGCATTTT.

This chain connects TRBV24-1 to TRBJ2-2; possible D gene TRBD2, 5 bases. CDR1 and CDR2 (germline): KGHDR, SFDVKD. Trimming shortened V by 7 bases and J by 2 bases, and 7 bases separated the two germline ends. The CDR3 covers 13 residues. The CDR3 region is CATSGVNTGELFF. The DNA for the CDR3 is TGTGCCACCAGCGGGGTAAACACCGGGGAGCTGTTTTTT.

V usage is TRBV7-2 and J usage is TRBJ2-3; D unresolved. Germline V gives CDR1 SGHTA, CDR2 FQGNSA. The CDR3 has 13 amino acids. With 4 bases removed from V and 4 bases from J, the gap between germline ends came to 9 bases. The CDR3 DNA is TGTGCCAGCAGCTGGGCGTTCGCAGATACGCAGTATTTT. Encoded protein: CASSWAFADTQYF.

The V gene is TRBV6-2 or TRBV6-3, the J gene TRBJ1-4; TRBD1 agrees at 8 bases. The CDR3 sequence is 14 residues long. CDR1 and CDR2 (germline): MNHEY, SVGEGT. The V and J ends lost 6 bases and 5 bases, in that order; junction bases with no gene match: 5. For the CDR3, the DNA is TGTGCCAGCAGCCGGACAGGGCGGAATGAAAAACTGTTTTTT. Translating gives CASSRTGRNEKLFF.

The rearrangement uses TRBV2 and TRBJ1-5; 9 bases agree with TRBD1. V shed 7 bases and J 4 bases; nucleotides not matched to a gene: 5. Germline CDR1 reads SNHLY; CDR2 reads FYNNEI. The CDR3 sequence is 14 residues long. This CDR3 is CASKGQGRNQPQHF. CDR3 bases: TGTGCCAGCAAAGGACAGGGGAGGAATCAGCCCCAGCATTTT.

The rearrangement uses TRBV5-4 and TRBJ1-2, with TRBD1 matching 8 bases. Germline CDR1 and CDR2: SGHNT and YYREEE (reference sequence). The CDR3 consists of 16 residues. The J segment lost 0 bases and the V segment lost 3 bases, leaving 7 bases of the junction unmatched. The CDR3 sequence: CASSSKDRAANYGYTF. Written as DNA, the CDR3 is TGTGCCAGCAGCTCCAAGGACAGGGCCGCTAACTATGGCTACACCTTC.

The rearrangement uses TRBV9 and TRBJ2-1, with 10 bases that match TRBD1. Germline V gene data show CDR1 as SGDLS and CDR2 as YYNGEE. The CDR3 contains 15 residues. V lost 3 bases to trimming and J lost 7 bases; unmatched junction nucleotides: 7. CDR3 sequence: CASSGETGGWNEQFF. CDR3 sequence (DNA): TGTGCCAGCAGCGGGGAGACAGGGGGCTGGAATGAGCAGTTCTTC. Complete variable domain (other parts from reference TRBV9 and TRBJ2-1): DSGVTQTPKHLITATGQRVTLRCSPRSGDLSVYWYQQSLDQGLQFLIQYYNGEERAKGNILERFSAQQFPDLHSELNLSSLELGDSALYFCASSGETGGWNEQFFGPGTRLTVL.

The rearrangement links TRBV6-5 to TRBJ1-1; D not resolved. Germline V gives CDR1 MNHEY, CDR2 SVGAGI. Trimming shortened V by 0 bases and J by 2 bases, and 10 bases separated the two germline ends. CDR3 length: 15 amino acids. The CDR3 region is CASSYSTTTNTEAFF. In DNA form, the CDR3 reads TGTGCCAGCAGTTACTCGACTACGACTAACACTGAAGCTTTCTTT.

V and J are TRBV10-3 and TRBJ2-5; 10 bases are a match to TRBD1. CDR3 length: 16 amino acids. V shed 3 bases and J 9 bases; nucleotides not matched to a gene: 13. The germline V gene encodes CDR1 ENHRY and CDR2 SYGVKD. CDR3 DNA sequence: TGTGCCATCAGTGACCCGGTCGGGGGTGGGACAGGGGCCCAGTACTTC. Its translation is CAISDPVGGGTGAQYF.